The sequence of this T cell receptor (beta chain) was determined in a study of T cell responses to AZD1222 COVID-19 vaccine. The wider study: Second doses that came at about 4 or about 12 weeks were put together. Whole-study findings and limits: Variant regions that are unmutated are reportedly the target of nearly half of spike-specific TCRs. After two AZD1222 doses, spike-specific TCR breadth and depth rose versus day 0. Clonal diversity was possibly underestimated; the donors were predominantly white British and more often female.

Of note for this clone: Its antigen remains unidentified.

The table came from immunoSEQ multiplex PCR; TCRdb's copy has only in-frame clones and leaves some out. Of roughly 180,000 clones in the sample, roughly 88% were seen once. V lost 2 bases to trimming and J lost 0 bases; unmatched junction nucleotides: 0. Germline V gene lookup returns CDR1 MDHEN and CDR2 SYDVKM. CDR3 size: 15 residues. The specimen comprised peripheral blood, sampled on day 0 of AZD1222 vaccination. The genes are TRBV28 and TRBJ1-4, with 7 bases aligning to TRBD1. The clonotype was recovered from an adult in good health. The CDR3 sequence: CASSLGTATNEKLFF. The CDR3 DNA reads TGTGCCAGCAGTTTAGGGACAGCAACTAATGAAAAACTGTTTTTT.